The T cell receptor (beta chain) under discussion was sequenced for a study of tumor-infiltrating lymphocytes in primary liver carcinoma. Study overall: With diameters of about 4.2 to 10 cm, tumors were stage T1-T3 N0M0.

A few counts support this clonotype. Its antigen is as yet unknown. The investigators made TCR beta cDNA from 500 ng total RNA, using a constant-region primer. Three nested multiplex PCR rounds, a slightly modified ARM-PCR method, built the TCR beta libraries. TCRdb redid the calling of the multiplex PCR reads with MiXCR, one entry per CDR3 protein. The data contain more than 150,000 distinct CDR3 sequences, roughly three fifths of them singletons. Germline DNA was extracted alongside blood RNA, which was obtained from unsorted whole blood. Study conclusions and caveats: The use of bulk unsorted samples meant that CD4+ and CD8+ repertoires were not compared.

Sequencing input: peripheral blood. This sequence originates from a man in his forties with primary liver carcinoma and hepatitis B virus infection.

The CDR3 DNA is TGCGCCAGCAGCCAAGATGTATCCGCGTCCCAGTACACCATATATTTT. Translated: CASSQDVSASQYTIYF. The genes are TRBV4-1 and TRBJ1-3, with unresolved D. The CDR3 has 16 amino acids. CDR1 and CDR2 from the germline V gene are MGHRA and YSYEKL. Trimming removed 0 bases from V and 8 bases from J, with 17 bases in between.